Each of the 21 T cell receptor beta chains below was sequenced from the same sample in a study of T cells in women clearing cervical HPV infection. The table came from immunoSEQ multiplex PCR; TCRdb's copy has only in-frame clones and leaves some out. The data include 20,000 to 25,000 clones; the top ten clones carry 5% to 7%. The sample was blood buffy coat. All receptors derive from a woman aged 18-70 years with a cervical HPV16 infection that either progressed to CIN3+ or cleared (not recorded which).

About this clone itself: With the read ending 3 residues before the CDR3 end, the germline J gene is used to fill in that end. The chain is built from TRBV27 and TRBJ1-4; the D gene is possibly TRBD1 (5 bases). The length of the CDR3 is 16 residues. Germline values: CDR1 MNHEY, CDR2 SMNVEV (reference sequence). V was clipped by 3 bases and J by 3 bases, with 14 bases between them. The CDR3 DNA, read in part, is TGTGCCAGCAGTTTGGGCCAGGGAGGAGCTAATGAAAAA. Protein: CASSLGQGGANEK. The CDR3 in its entirety is CASSLGQGGANEKLFF. Full variable domain (rest looked up from reference TRBV27 and TRBJ1-4): EAQVTQNPRYLITVTGKKLTVTCSQNMNHEYMSWYRQDPGLGLRQIYYSMNVEVTDKGDVPEGYKVSRKEKRNFPLILESPSPNQTSLYFCASSLGQGGANEKLFFGSGTQLSVL.

About this clone itself: The CDR3 end falls 3 residues outside the read, so it is completed with the germline J gene. This chain joins TRBV11-3 and TRBJ2-1; D is uncertain. CDR1 is SGHNT and CDR2 is YENEEA in the germline V gene. This CDR3 spans 14 amino acids. V lost 5 bases and J lost 7, with 15 bases in between. The CDR3 protein is CASSPGQSDNEQFF. CDR3 DNA (partial): TGTGCCAGCAGCCCTGGTCAGTCAGATAATGAG.

About this clone itself: The read ends 3 residues before the CDR3 terminus; that terminus is restored from the germline J gene. The rearrangement uses TRBV5-5 and TRBJ1-4, with D possibly matching TRBD1 (6 bases). The CDR3 contains 15 residues. Trimming stripped 4 bases from V and 0 bases from J, with 10 bases between. Germline V gives CDR1 SGHKS, CDR2 YYEKEE (reference sequence). CDR3 bases read: TGTGCCAGCAGCCCCGGACAGACAACTAATGAAAAA. Its translation is CASSPGQTTNEK. The whole CDR3 sequence is CASSPGQTTNEKLFF.

As to this clone: Mismatch with germline at one junction end may stem from a read error. The CDR3 end falls 3 residues outside the read, so it is completed with the germline J gene. The chain links TRBV4-2 to TRBJ1-2; 8 nucleotides line up with TRBD1. The V gene's germline CDR1 is LGHNA and CDR2 YNFKEQ. There are 13 residues in the CDR3. The CDR3 spells CASSQLTGDGYTF. CDR3 DNA, as far as it was read: TGCGCCAGCAGCCAACTGACAGGGGACGGC.

CDR3 DNA (partial): TGTGCCAGCAGCTTAAACAGGGTTATAGATGAA. Translating it yields CASSLNRVIDE. The full CDR3 protein is CASSLNRVIDEYTF. The chain carries TRBV7-2 and TRBJ1-2; maybe TRBD1 (6 bases). The CDR3 end falls 3 residues outside the read, so it is completed with the germline J gene. The CDR3 has 14 residues. CDR1 SGHTA and CDR2 FQGNSA come from the germline V gene.

With regard to this clone: The CDR3 end lies 3 residues beyond the end of the read and is filled in from the germline J gene. The chain has TRBV15 and TRBJ2-7; D is perhaps TRBD1 or TRBD2 (6 bases each). Germline values: CDR1 LNHNV, CDR2 YYDKDF (reference sequence). V shed 3 bases and J shed 0 bases, with 15 bases lying between them. There are 16 residues in the CDR3. CDR3 DNA, as far as it was read: TGTGCCACCAGCAGTCAGAGGGGGAGGAGCTCCTACGAG. Residues: CATSSQRGRSSYE. The whole CDR3 reads CATSSQRGRSSYEQYF.

Regarding this clone: From the germline J gene comes the end of the CDR3, since the read stops 3 residues before it. This chain uses TRBV11-3 with TRBJ1-3; 9 bases are shared with TRBD1. Germline values: CDR1 SGHNT, CDR2 YENEEA. After removal of 2 bases from V and 7 bases from J, the junction contained 6 bases not matched to a gene. The CDR3 covers 15 residues. The part of the CDR3 DNA that was read is TGTGCCAGCAGCTTACCCCGGACAGGGGACAACACC. Protein product: CASSLPRTGDNT. The full CDR3 protein is CASSLPRTGDNTIYF.

On this clone itself: The DNA ends 3 residues before the CDR3 does, and the rest of the CDR3 is filled in from the germline J gene. V and J are TRBV19 and TRBJ1-5; the D gene is possibly TRBD1 (5 bases). The CDR3 sequence is 13 residues long. Per germline, CDR1 LNHDA and CDR2 SQIVND (reference sequence). Trimming took 1 base from V and 5 from J, leaving 6 bases between them. The CDR3 spells CASSIAGDQPQHF. The CDR3 bases that were read are TGTGCCAGTAGTATAGCGGGGGATCAGCCC.

Notes on this clone: The DNA ends 3 residues before the CDR3 does, and the rest of the CDR3 is filled in from the germline J gene. The chain has TRBV20-1 and TRBJ1-5, with no clear D. Per germline, CDR1 DFQATT and CDR2 SNEGSKA (reference sequence). There are 14 residues in the CDR3. V was cut by 3 bases and J by 0 bases, with 9 bases left in between. The CDR3 loop reads CSARKAYSNQPQHF. The CDR3 DNA, read in part, is TGCAGTGCTAGGAAGGCTTATAGCAATCAGCCC.

In regard to this clone: The sequence runs out 3 residues before the end of the CDR3; the remainder is reconstructed from the germline J gene. The chain employs TRBV19 and TRBJ1-2, with 11 bases identical to TRBD1. The germline gives CDR1 LNHDA, CDR2 SQIVND (reference sequence). This CDR3 has 15 amino acids. CDR3 DNA (partial): TGTGCCAGTAGTTCGTGGGACAGGGGGAACAATGAC. Protein sequence: CASSSWDRGNND. The whole CDR3 protein is CASSSWDRGNNDYTF.

On this clone: The CDR3 goes on 3 residues after the read ends, and that part is filled in from the germline J gene. The V and J genes are TRBV19 and TRBJ2-6, with D uncertain. V was trimmed by 5 bases and J by 0 bases, leaving 8 bases between them. Germline V CDR1 and CDR2: LNHDA, SQIVND (reference sequence). The CDR3 contains 15 residues. The CDR3 bases that were read are TGTGCCAGTAGTCCCCCGTTCTCTGGGGCCAACGTC. Translated, it gives CASSPPFSGANV. The complete CDR3 sequence is CASSPPFSGANVLTF.

Concerning this clone: The CDR3 end is not reached by the read, which stops 3 residues before it; the germline J gene fills it in. J is TRBJ1-1 and V is TRBV6-2 or TRBV6-3; D is ambiguous. Per germline, CDR1 MNHEY and CDR2 SVGEGT. The length of the CDR3 is 14 residues. V was shortened by 6 bases and J by 4 bases, with 15 bases between the two germline ends. CDR3 DNA, as far as it was read: TGTGCCAGCAGCGAACGGAGGCGGGGCACTGAA. This sequence encodes CASSERRRGTE. The full CDR3 protein is CASSERRRGTEAFF.

About this clone itself: Read data end 3 residues before the CDR3 end; the end is taken from the germline J gene. The V gene is TRBV19, the J gene TRBJ1-1, with no clear D. In germline, CDR1 is LNHDA, CDR2 SQIVND (reference sequence). The CDR3 is made up of 15 amino acids. This chain's CDR3 is CASSAWPATNEKAFF. The CDR3 bases that were read are TGTGCCAGTAGCGCCTGGCCTGCAACTAATGAAAAA.

This clone shows up as medium-sized (0.01 to 0.1%) by frequency. The read is 3 residues too short to cover the CDR3 end, so that end is filled in from the germline J gene. The J gene is TRBJ2-2, the V gene TRBV18, with a tentative D call TRBD1 (6 bases). Trimming pared 5 bases from V and 5 bases from J, leaving 15 bases between. The CDR3 extends over 15 amino acids. Germline V gives CDR1 KGHSH, CDR2 LQKENI. The DNA read from the CDR3 is TGTGCCAGCTCATCAGGACAGTCTTTAACCGGGGAG. The encoded protein is CASSSGQSLTGE. The full-length CDR3 reads as CASSSGQSLTGELFF.

As regards this clone: The read ends 3 residues before the CDR3 terminus; that terminus is restored from the germline J gene. The chain is built from TRBV9 and TRBJ2-3; 7 bases match TRBD1. The germline CDR1 and CDR2 sequences are SGDLS and YYNGEE. The CDR3 has 15 amino acids. V lost 4 bases to trimming and J lost 1 base; unmatched junction nucleotides: 6. The CDR3 sequence: CASSSRTGRTDTQYF. The part of the CDR3 DNA that was read is TGTGCCAGCAGCTCCCGGACAGGCCGCACAGATACG.

As regards this clone: Read sequence stops 3 residues before the CDR3 end, and the germline J gene provides the missing end. The genes are TRBV7-3 and TRBJ2-2; TRBD1 matches 10 bases. J lost 4 bases, V lost 3 bases, and 8 bases had no gene match. In germline, CDR1 is SGHTA, CDR2 FQGTGA. The length of the CDR3 is 17 residues. CDR3 DNA, as far as it was read: TGTGCCAGCAGCTTGGACAGGGGGGGGTCGGGCACCGGGGAG. As protein: CASSLDRGGSGTGE. The entire CDR3 reads CASSLDRGGSGTGELFF. The full variable domain, completed using reference TRBV7-3 and TRBJ2-2, is GAGVSQTPSNKVTEKGKYVELRCDPISGHTALYWYRQSLGQGPEFLIYFQGTGAADDSGLPNDRFFAVRPEGSVSTLKIQRTERGDSAVYLCASSLDRGGSGTGELFFGEGSRLTVL.

The sequenced part of the CDR3 DNA is TGTGCCAGTAGTACACAGGGGAGCGGGACTGAA. Translation: CASSTQGSGTE. The full CDR3 protein reads CASSTQGSGTEAFF. This sequence joins TRBV19 and TRBJ1-1; TRBD1 matches 7 bases. The read terminates 3 residues before the CDR3 end, so the remaining end is supplied by the germline J gene. V lost 4 bases to trimming and J lost 5 bases; unmatched junction nucleotides: 7. CDR1 is LNHDA, CDR2 SQIVND, per germline (reference sequence). The CDR3 has 14 amino acids.

This clone counts as medium-sized (0.01 to 0.1%) by frequency. The read halts 3 residues ahead of the CDR3 end, with the missing end drawn from the germline J gene. The gene calls are TRBV19 and TRBJ2-4; 10 bases line up with TRBD1. V trimming: 7 bases; J trimming: 1 base; junction bases outside the gene matches: 4. Germline V lookup: CDR1 LNHDA, CDR2 SQIVND (reference sequence). The CDR3 has 15 amino acids. CDR3 bases read: TGTGCCAGTATAGGGACAGGGGTGGCCAAAAACATT. Amino acid sequence: CASIGTGVAKNI. The complete CDR3 reads CASIGTGVAKNIQYF.

A remark on this clone: The CDR3 goes on 3 residues after the read ends, and that part is filled in from the germline J gene. V is TRBV2 and J is TRBJ1-6; tentatively, D is TRBD1 (6 bases). The V end was cut by 8 bases, the J end by 10 bases, with 15 bases between. This CDR3 comprises 13 residues. Germline V gives CDR1 SNHLY, CDR2 FYNNEI. The DNA read from the CDR3 is TGTGCCAGCGGCGAACAGGGTAGCTCACCC. Translating it yields CASGEQGSSP. In full, the CDR3 is CASGEQGSSPLHF.

Comment on this clone: The read halts 3 residues ahead of the CDR3 end, with the missing end drawn from the germline J gene. The chain is built from TRBV20-1 and TRBJ1-4; 10 bases agree with TRBD1. The V segment lost 7 bases and the J segment 8 bases; nucleotides outside the gene matches: 7. CDR1 is DFQATT, CDR2 SNEGSKA, per germline (reference sequence). The CDR3 covers 13 residues. The CDR3 DNA, read in part, is TGCAGTGGAACCGGGACAGGGGAGGAAAAA. This codes for CSGTGTGEEK. The complete CDR3 reads CSGTGTGEEKLFF.

As regards this clone: The sequenced fragment ends 3 residues before the CDR3 boundary, so the rest is inferred from the germline J gene. The rearrangement uses TRBV28 and TRBJ2-7; maybe TRBD1 (5 bases). There are 15 residues in the CDR3. Germline V gene sequence: CDR1 MDHEN, CDR2 SYDVKM. The germline V and J ends were trimmed by 2 bases and 0 bases, with 11 bases remaining between them. The CDR3 sequence: CASSLQGGVSYEQYF. Partial CDR3 DNA: TGTGCCAGCAGTTTACAGGGTGGGGTCTCCTACGAG.